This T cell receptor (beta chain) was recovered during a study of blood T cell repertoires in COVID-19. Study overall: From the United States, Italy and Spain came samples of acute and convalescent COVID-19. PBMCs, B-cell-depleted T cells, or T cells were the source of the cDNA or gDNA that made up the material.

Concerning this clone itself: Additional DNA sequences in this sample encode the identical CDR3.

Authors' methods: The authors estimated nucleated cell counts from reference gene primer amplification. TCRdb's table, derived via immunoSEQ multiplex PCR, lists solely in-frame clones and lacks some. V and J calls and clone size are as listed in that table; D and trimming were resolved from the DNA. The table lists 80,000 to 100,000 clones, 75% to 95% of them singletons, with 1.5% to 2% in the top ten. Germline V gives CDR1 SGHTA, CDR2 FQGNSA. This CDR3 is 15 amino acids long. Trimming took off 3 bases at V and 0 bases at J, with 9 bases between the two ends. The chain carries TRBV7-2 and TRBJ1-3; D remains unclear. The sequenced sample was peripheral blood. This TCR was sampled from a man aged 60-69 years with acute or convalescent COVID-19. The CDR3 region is CASSLGGFSGNTIYF. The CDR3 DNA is TGTGCCAGCAGCTTGGGAGGATTCTCTGGAAACACCATATATTTT.